The rows below give T cell receptor beta chains drawn from one sample of a study of technical replicates of blood from a handful of donors. Measured with immunoSEQ multiplex PCR; TCRdb has only the in-frame clones, and not every one. The repertoire consists of about 73,000 clones, with roughly nine tenths occurring once and the leading ten covering 4% to 5%. Sequences were obtained from PBMCs. Every receptor here comes from a human donor in good health. Some clones in this sample may be carry-over from other donors' samples. The CDR3 runs from the conserved cysteine through the conserved F or W.

V	J	CDR3
TRBV7-8	TRBJ2-7	CASSLSPRYRTNEQYF
TRBV7-2	TRBJ2-2	CASSYRTGAGGELFF
TRBV11-3	TRBJ2-5	CASSWREGETQYF
TRBV7-8	TRBJ1-5	CASSLGQFSNQPQHF
TRBV5-1	TRBJ1-2	CASSLEAGRSGYTF
TRBV27	TRBJ2-1	CASSGSTGNEQFF
TRBV30	TRBJ1-6	CAWSLGQGGYNSPLHF
TRBV4-2	TRBJ1-6	CASSPSDSLTNSPLHF
TRBV6-6	TRBJ2-6	CASAVRGTGANVLTF
TRBV7-2	TRBJ2-3	CASSLGQGRTDTQYF
TRBV5-4	TRBJ2-3	CASSSGSFAPGTDTQYF
TRBV7-8	TRBJ2-7	CASSLDRGYEQYF
TRBV14	TRBJ1-6	CASSQSDPSSSPLHF
TRBV7-9	TRBJ2-1	CASSPGPHSGIDEQFF
TRBV19	TRBJ1-3	CASIGQRLSGNTIYF
TRBV7-6	TRBJ2-7	CASSSGLYYEQYF
TRBV29-1	TRBJ1-1	CSTERGREAFF
TRBV4-3	TRBJ1-1	CASSQETVGNTEAFF
TRBV6-1	TRBJ2-7	CASSEPGLAYEQYF
TRBV6-5	TRBJ2-7	CASSYFGGSYEQYF
TRBV4-3	TRBJ2-1	CASSQLTWRPGEQFF
TRBV12-5	TRBJ2-1	CASGLVRSWSGSNNEQFF
TRBV30	TRBJ2-7	CAWSVIRGGYEQYF
TRBV7-6	TRBJ1-1	CASSLFQNTEAFF
TRBV29-1	TRBJ2-1	CSVAGRLAVYNEQFF
TRBV7-3	TRBJ2-2	CASSDSGDGELFF
TRBV27	TRBJ1-4	CASSLLVRGGKLFF